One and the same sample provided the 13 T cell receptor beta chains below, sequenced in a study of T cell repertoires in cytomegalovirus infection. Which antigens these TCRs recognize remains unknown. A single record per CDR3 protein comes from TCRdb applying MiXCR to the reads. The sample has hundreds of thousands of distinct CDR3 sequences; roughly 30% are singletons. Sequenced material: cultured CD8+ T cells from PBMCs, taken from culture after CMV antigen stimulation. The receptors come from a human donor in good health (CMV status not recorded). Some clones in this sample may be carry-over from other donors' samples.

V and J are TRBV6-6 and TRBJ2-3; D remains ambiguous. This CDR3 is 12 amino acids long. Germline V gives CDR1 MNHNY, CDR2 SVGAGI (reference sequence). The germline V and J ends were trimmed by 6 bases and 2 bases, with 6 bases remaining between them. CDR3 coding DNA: TGTGCCAGCAGCACAGACACAGATACGCAGTATTTT. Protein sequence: CASSTDTDTQYF.

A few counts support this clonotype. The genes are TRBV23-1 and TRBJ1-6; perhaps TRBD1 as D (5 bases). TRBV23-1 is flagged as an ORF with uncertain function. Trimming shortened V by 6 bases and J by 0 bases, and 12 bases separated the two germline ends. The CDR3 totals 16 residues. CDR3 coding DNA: TGCGCCAGCAGCCTTGTCGACAGCTCCTATAATTCACCCCTCCACTTT. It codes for CASSLVDSSYNSPLHF.

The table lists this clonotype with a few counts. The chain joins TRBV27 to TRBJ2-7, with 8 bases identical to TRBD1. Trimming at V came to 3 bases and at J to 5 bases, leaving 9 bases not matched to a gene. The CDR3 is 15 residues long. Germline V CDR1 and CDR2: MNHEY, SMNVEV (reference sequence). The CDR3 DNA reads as TGTGCCAGCAGTTTGAGGGCAGGGGGCCTCAACGAGCAGTACTTC. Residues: CASSLRAGGLNEQYF.

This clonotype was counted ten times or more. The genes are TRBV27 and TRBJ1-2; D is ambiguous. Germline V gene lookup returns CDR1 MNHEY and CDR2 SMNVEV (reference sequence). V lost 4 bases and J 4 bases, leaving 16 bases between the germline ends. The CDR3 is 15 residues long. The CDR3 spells CASSSPTEGGYGYTF. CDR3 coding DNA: TGTGCCAGCAGTTCGCCGACGGAGGGTGGCTATGGCTACACCTTC.

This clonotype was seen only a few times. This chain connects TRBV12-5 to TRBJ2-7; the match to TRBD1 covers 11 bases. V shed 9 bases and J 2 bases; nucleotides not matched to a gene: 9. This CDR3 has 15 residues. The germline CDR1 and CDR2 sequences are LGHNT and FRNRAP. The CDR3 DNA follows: TGTGCTAGCCAGTCCGTGGGACAGGGGGCCTACGAGCAGTACTTC. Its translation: CASQSVGQGAYEQYF.

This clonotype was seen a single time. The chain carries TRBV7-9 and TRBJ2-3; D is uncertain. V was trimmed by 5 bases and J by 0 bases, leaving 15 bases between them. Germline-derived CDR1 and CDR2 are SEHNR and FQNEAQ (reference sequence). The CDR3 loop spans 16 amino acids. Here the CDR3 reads CASSPPDVPSTDTQYF. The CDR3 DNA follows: TGTGCCAGCAGCCCCCCGGACGTGCCTAGCACAGATACGCAGTATTTT.

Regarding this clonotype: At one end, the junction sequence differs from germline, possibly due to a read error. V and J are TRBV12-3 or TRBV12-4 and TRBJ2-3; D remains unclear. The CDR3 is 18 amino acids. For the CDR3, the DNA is TGTACCAGCAGTCCCCCGGAGAAGTTTTCAGCCCACACAGATACGCAGTATTTT. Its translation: CTSSPPEKFSAHTDTQYF.

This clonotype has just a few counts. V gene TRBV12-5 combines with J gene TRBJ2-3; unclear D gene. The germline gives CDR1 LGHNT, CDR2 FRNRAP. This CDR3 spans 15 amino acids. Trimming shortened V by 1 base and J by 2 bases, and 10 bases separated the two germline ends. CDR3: CASGLEGISTDTQYF. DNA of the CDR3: TGTGCTAGTGGTTTGGAAGGAATCTCCACAGATACGCAGTATTTT.

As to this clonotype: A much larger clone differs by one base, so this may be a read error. CDR3 protein: CVSSWLAGGPGELFF. The DNA of the CDR3 is TGTGTCAGCAGCTGGCTAGCGGGGGGGCCCGGGGAGCTGTTTTTT. The V gene is TRBV7-2, the J gene TRBJ2-2; 12 nucleotides agree with TRBD2. The CDR3 is made up of 15 amino acids. Germline lookup yields CDR1 SGHTA and CDR2 FQGNSA. The full variable domain, completed using reference TRBV7-2 and TRBJ2-2, is GAGVSQSPSNKVTEKGKDVELRCDPISGHTALYWYRQSLGQGLEFLIYFQGNSAPDKSGLPSDRFSAERTGGSVSTLTIQRTQQEDSAVYLCVSSWLAGGPGELFFGEGSRLTVL.

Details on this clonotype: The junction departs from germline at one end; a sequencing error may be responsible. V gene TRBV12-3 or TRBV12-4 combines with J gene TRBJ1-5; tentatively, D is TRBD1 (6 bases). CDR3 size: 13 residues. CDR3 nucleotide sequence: TGTGCCAGCAGTTGGACAGTCAATCAACCCCAGCATTTT. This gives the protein CASSWTVNQPQHF.

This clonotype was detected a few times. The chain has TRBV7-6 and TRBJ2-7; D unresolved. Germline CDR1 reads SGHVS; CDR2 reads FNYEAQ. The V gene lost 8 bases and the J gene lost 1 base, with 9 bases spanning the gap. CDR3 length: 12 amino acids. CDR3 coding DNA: TGTGCCAGCGGGTCCCTATCCTACGAGCAGTACTTC. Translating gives CASGSLSYEQYF.

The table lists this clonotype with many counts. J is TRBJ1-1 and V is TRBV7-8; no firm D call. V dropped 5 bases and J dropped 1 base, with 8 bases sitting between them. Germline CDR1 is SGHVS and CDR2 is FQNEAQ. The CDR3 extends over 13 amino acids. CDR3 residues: CASSPVPNTEAFF. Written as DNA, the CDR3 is TGTGCCAGCAGCCCAGTCCCGAACACTGAAGCTTTCTTT.

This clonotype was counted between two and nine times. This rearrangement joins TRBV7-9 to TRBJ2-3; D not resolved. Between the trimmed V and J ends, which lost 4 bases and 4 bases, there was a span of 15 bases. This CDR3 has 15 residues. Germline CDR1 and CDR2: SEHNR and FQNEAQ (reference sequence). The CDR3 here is CASSSYVERADTQYF. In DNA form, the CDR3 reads TGTGCCAGCAGCTCCTACGTAGAAAGGGCAGATACGCAGTATTTT.